This T cell receptor beta chain was obtained from a study of cytomegalovirus exposure and HLA in healthy donors. Study-wide results and caveats: It was only CMV serostatus that was available as immune exposure information. Of the V segments, some could not be distinguished, including TRBV6-2 and TRBV6-3, and were excluded. What a later analysis reportedly showed was that an Asian-associated ancestry cluster had fewer N-insertions than the approximately 700-donor mean.

This clone was seen a handful of times. Its antigen is unknown. The junction differs from germline at one of its ends, possibly a read error. Vbeta (60) and Jbeta (13) primers were used in the PCR. The protocol was immunoSEQ multiplex PCR, while the TCRdb copy is restricted to in-frame clones and leaves out a portion. The sample holds around 300,000 clones, more than 55% seen once. The CDR3 extends over 14 amino acids. Per the germline V gene, CDR1 is SEHNR and CDR2 is FQNEAQ (reference sequence). Sequenced input: PBMCs. The origin of this receptor is a female donor in good health and CMV-seronegative. The genes are TRBV7-9 and TRBJ1-1, with 7 bases fitting TRBD1. CDR3 in DNA: TGTTCCAGCAGTTCGGGACAGCGAAACACTGAAGCTTTCTTT. Encoded protein: CSSSSGQRNTEAFF.